This T cell receptor (beta chain) was sequenced in a study of identical twins. Study observations and caveats: With beta out-of-frame sequences, excess sharing by twins was weaker. Out-of-frame alpha sequences common to twins were enriched for low generation probability.

On this clonotype itself: Its antigen is unidentified.

TCRdb used MiXCR to reprocess the 5' RACE reads, holding one entry per CDR3 protein. The sample has some 240,000 distinct CDR3 sequences; about 8% are singletons. Every one of the donors was a healthy Caucasian. In germline, CDR1 is ENHRY, CDR2 SYGVKD. The CDR3 is 15 amino acids. V was trimmed by 2 bases and J by 6 bases, leaving 14 bases between them. The sample was also reused in another study, on yellow fever vaccine responses in identical twins. That paper states: Convergence reportedly seemed to mark part of the twins' vaccine T cell response, with personalization marking the rest.

The source is a woman between 18 and 29 years old in good health. The sequencing input was CD8+ T cells sorted from blood. The V and J genes are TRBV10-3 and TRBJ2-1; tentative D call: TRBD2 (6 bases). The DNA of the CDR3 is TGTGCCATCAGTGAGGTGGCGCGGGGACCCAATGAGCAGTTCTTC. Protein: CAISEVARGPNEQFF.